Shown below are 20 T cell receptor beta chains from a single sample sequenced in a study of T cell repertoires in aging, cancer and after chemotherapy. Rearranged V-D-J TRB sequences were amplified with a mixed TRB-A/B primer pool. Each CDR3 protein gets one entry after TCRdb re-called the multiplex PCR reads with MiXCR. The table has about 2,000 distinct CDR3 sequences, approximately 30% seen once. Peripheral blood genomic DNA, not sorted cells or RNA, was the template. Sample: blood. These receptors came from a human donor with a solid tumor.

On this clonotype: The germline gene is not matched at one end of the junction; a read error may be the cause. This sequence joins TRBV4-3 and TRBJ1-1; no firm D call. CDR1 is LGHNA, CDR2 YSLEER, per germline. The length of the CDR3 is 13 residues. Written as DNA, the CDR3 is TGTGCCAGCAGCCAAGCGGGGAACACTGAAGCTTTCTTT. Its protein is CASSQAGNTEAFF.

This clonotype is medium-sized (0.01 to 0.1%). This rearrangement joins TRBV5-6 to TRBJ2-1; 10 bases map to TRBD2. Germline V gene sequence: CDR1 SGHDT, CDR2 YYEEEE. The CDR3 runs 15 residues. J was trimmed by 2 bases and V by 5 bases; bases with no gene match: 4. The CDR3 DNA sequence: TGTGCCAGCAGTCTAGCGGGGGTAACCTACAATGAGCAGTTCTTC. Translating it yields CASSLAGVTYNEQFF.

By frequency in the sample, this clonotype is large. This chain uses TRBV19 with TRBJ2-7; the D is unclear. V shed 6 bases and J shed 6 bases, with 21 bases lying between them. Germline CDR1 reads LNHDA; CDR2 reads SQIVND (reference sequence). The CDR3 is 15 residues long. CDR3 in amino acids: CASSLGRNRVGEQYF. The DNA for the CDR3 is TGTGCCAGTAGCCTGGGCAGGAATAGGGTTGGCGAGCAGTACTTC.

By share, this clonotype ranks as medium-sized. The CDR3 DNA reads as TGTGCCAGCAGCTCCCAGGCCGACTATGGCTACACCTTC. Protein: CASSSQADYGYTF. The rearrangement links TRBV5-4 to TRBJ1-2; D remains unclear. The CDR3 totals 13 residues. CDR1 and CDR2 from the germline V gene are SGHNT and YYREEE (reference sequence). Trimming took off 3 bases at V and 3 bases at J, with 9 bases between the two ends.

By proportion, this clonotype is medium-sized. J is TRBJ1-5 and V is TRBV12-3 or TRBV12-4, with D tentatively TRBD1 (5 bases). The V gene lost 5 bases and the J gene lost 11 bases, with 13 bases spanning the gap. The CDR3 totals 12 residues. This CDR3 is CASSPDSRSQHF. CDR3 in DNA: TGTGCCAGCAGTCCTGACAGCCGTTCCCAGCATTTT.

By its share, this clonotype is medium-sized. The CDR3 nucleotides read TGTGCCAGCAGAAACTTGCTCAGACAGGGGGCGCCCGGGGCCAACGTCCTGACTTTC. Translating it yields CASRNLLRQGAPGANVLTF. This chain uses TRBV6-2 or TRBV6-3 with TRBJ2-6; 10 nucleotides align to TRBD1. The CDR3 is 19 residues long. V was pared by 6 bases and J by 4 bases, with 15 bases of the junction left unmatched. The germline CDR1 and CDR2 sequences are MNHEY and SVGEGT.

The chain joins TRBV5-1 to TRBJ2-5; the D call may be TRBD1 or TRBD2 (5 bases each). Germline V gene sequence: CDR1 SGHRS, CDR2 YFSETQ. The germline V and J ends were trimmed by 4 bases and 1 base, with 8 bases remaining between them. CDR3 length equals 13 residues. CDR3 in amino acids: CASSEGSQETQYF. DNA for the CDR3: TGCGCCAGCAGCGAGGGGTCCCAAGAGACCCAGTACTTC. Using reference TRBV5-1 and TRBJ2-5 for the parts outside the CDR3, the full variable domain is KAGVTQTPRYLIKTRGQQVTLSCSPISGHRSVSWYQQTPGQGLQFLFEYFSETQRNKGNFPGRFSGRQFSNSRSEMNVSTLELGDSALYLCASSEGSQETQYFGPGTRLLVL.

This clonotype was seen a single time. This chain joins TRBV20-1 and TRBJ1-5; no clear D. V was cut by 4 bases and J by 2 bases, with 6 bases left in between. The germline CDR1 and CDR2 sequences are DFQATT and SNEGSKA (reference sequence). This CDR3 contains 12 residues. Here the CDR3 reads CSANGGNQPQHF. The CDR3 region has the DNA TGCAGTGCTAACGGCGGCAATCAGCCCCAGCATTTT.

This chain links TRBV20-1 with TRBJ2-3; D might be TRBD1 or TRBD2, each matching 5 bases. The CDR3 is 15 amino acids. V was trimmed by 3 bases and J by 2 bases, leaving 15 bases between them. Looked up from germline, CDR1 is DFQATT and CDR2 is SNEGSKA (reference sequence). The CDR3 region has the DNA TGCAGTGCTAGGCGCCGGGGCCCACACACAGATACGCAGTATTTT. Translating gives CSARRRGPHTDTQYF.

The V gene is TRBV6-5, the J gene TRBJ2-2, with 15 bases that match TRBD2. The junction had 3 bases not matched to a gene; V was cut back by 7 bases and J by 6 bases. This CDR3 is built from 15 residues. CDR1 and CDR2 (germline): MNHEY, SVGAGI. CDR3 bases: TGTGCCAGCACCGGACTAGCGGGGGGGTCCGGGGAGCTGTTTTTT. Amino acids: CASTGLAGGSGELFF.

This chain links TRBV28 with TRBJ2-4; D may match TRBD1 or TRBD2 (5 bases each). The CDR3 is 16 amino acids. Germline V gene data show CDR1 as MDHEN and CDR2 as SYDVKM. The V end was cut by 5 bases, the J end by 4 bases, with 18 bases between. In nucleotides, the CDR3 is TGTGCCAGCAGTGGGGGACGGCGGACCCGTAAAAACATTCAGTACTTC. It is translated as CASSGGRRTRKNIQYF.

In DNA form, the CDR3 reads TGTGCCAGCAGTGCGGGGACAGCGAGCACAGATACGCAGTATTTT. Protein: CASSAGTASTDTQYF. The chain is built from TRBV2 and TRBJ2-3, with 7 bases aligning to TRBD1. Trimming took 4 bases from V and 0 from J; bases not matched to a gene: 4. Germline V gene lookup returns CDR1 SNHLY and CDR2 FYNNEI. The CDR3 totals 15 residues. The whole variable domain, filled in from reference TRBV2 and TRBJ2-3, reads EPEVTQTPSHQVTQMGQEVILRCVPISNHLYFYWYRQILGQKVEFLVSFYNNEISEKSEIFDDQFSVERPDGSNFTLKIRSTKLEDSAMYFCASSAGTASTDTQYFGPGTRLTVL.

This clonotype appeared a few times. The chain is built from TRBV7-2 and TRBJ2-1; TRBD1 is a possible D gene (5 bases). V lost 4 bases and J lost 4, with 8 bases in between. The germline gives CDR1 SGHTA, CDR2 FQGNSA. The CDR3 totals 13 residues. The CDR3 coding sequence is TGTGCCAGCAGCTCGCAGGGATACAATGAGCAGTTCTTC. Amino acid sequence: CASSSQGYNEQFF.

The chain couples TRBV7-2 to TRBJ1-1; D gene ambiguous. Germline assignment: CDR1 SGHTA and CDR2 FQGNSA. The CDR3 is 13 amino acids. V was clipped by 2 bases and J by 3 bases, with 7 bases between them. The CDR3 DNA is TGTGCCAGCAGCTTACAGGACTACACTGAAGCTTTCTTT. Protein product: CASSLQDYTEAFF.

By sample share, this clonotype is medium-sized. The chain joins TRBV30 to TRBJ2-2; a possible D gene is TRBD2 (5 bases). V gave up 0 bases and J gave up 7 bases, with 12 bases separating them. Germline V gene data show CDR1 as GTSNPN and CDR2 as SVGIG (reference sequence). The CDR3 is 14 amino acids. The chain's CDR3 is CAWSVGLPSGELFF. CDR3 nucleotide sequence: TGTGCCTGGAGTGTAGGACTCCCAAGCGGGGAGCTGTTTTTT.

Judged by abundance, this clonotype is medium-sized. This chain's CDR3 is CASSPLRSYSNQPQHF. The DNA of the CDR3 is TGTGCCAGCAGTCCCCTCCGGTCATATAGCAATCAGCCCCAGCATTTT. This sequence joins TRBV27 and TRBJ1-5, with no clear D. The V and J ends lost 5 bases and 0 bases respectively, with 14 bases between them. The germline V gene encodes CDR1 MNHEY and CDR2 SMNVEV (reference sequence). CDR3 length: 16 residues.

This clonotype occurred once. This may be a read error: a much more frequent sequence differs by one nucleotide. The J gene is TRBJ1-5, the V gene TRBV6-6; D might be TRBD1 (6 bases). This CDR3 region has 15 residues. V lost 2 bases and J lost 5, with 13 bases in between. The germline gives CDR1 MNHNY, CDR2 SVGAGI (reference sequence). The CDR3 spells CASSYRTVRDQPQHF. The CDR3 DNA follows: TGTGCCAGCAGTTACCGGACAGTAAGGGATCAGCCCCAGCATTTT.

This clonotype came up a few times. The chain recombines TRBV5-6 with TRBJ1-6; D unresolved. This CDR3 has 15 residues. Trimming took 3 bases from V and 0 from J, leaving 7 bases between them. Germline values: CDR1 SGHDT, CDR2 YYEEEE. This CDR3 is CASSSDFSYNSPLHF. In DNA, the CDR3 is TGTGCCAGCAGCTCAGACTTCTCCTATAATTCACCCCTCCACTTT.

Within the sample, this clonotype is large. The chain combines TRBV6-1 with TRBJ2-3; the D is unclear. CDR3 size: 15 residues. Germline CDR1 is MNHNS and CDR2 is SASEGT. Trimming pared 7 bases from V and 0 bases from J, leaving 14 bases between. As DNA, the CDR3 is TGTGCCAGCAACATTAGGGTTGGAAGCACAGATACGCAGTATTTT. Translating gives CASNIRVGSTDTQYF.

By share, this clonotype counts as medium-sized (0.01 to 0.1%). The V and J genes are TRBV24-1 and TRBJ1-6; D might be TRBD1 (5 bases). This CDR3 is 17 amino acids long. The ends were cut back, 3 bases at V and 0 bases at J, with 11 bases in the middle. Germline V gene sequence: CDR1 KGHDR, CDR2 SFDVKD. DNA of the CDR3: TGTGCCACCAGTGATAAGACAGCCAGCTCCTATAATTCACCCCTCCACTTT. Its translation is CATSDKTASSYNSPLHF.